The subject of this entry is one T cell receptor beta chain. This entry is derived from a study of blood T cell repertoires in COVID-19. Overall study: COVID-19 samples, acute and convalescent, were from the United States, Italy and Spain.

The authors' processing: Cell counts per sample came from amplifying reference gene primers. The data were produced by immunoSEQ multiplex PCR, yet TCRdb's version contains in-frame clones alone and is incomplete. The DNA was the basis for D and trimming; V, J and clone size are from that table. The data hold 350,000 or so clones, with about 90% observed a single time. Those enrolled, adults aged roughly 18 to 95 years, came from around 25 US areas. This CDR3 spans 12 amino acids. CDR1 and CDR2 from the germline V gene are SEHNR and FQNEAQ (reference sequence). The germline V and J ends were trimmed by 2 bases and 6 bases, with 4 bases remaining between them.

V gene TRBV7-9 combines with J gene TRBJ2-2; no definite D call. This sequence was found in a woman aged 30 to 39 who had recovered from COVID-19. The source material was PBMCs or T cells enriched from blood (not recorded which). The DNA for the CDR3 is TGTGCCAGCAGCTTAAAGCCCGGGGAGCTGTTTTTT. Encoded protein: CASSLKPGELFF.